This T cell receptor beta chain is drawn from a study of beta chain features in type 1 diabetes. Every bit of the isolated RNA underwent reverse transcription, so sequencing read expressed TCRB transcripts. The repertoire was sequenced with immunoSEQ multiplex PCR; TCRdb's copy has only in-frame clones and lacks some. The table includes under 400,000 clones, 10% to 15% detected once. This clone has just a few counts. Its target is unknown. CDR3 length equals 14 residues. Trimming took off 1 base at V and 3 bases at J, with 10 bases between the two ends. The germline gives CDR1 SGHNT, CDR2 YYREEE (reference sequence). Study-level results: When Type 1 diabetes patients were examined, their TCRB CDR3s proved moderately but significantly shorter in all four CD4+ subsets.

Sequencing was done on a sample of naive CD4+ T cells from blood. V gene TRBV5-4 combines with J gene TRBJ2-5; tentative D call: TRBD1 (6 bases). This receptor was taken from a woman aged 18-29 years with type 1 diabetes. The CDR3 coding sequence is TGTGCCAGCAGCTTGTTGAGGACAGAAGAGACCCAGTACTTC. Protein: CASSLLRTEETQYF.